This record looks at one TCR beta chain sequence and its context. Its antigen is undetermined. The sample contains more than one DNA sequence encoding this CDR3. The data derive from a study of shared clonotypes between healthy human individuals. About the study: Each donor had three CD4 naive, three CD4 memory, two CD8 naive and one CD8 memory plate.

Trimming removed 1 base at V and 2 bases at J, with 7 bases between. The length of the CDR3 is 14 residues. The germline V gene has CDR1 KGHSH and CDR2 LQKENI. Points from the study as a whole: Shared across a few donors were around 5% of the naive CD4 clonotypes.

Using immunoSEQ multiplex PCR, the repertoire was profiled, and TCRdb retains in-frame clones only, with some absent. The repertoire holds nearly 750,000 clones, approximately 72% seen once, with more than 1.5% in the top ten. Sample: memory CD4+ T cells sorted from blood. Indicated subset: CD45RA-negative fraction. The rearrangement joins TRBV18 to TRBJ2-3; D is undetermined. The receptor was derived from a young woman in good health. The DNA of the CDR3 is TGTGCCAGCTCACCACAGGGATCCACAGATACGCAGTATTTT. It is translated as CASSPQGSTDTQYF. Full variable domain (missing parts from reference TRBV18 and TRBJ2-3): NAGVMQNPRHLVRRRGQEARLRCSPMKGHSHVYWYRQLPEEGLKFMVYLQKENIIDESGMPKERFSAEFPKEGPSILRIQQVVRGDSAAYFCASSPQGSTDTQYFGPGTRLTVL.